This T cell receptor (beta chain) appears in the sequencing data of a study of cytomegalovirus exposure and HLA in healthy donors. A word on this clone: The antigen remains undetermined.

Study-wide findings and caveats: Later work found most CMV-associated TCR beta chains apparently HLA-restricted.

Both 60 Vbeta primers and 13 Jbeta primers went into the PCR. Method: immunoSEQ multiplex PCR; TCRdb's copy keeps in-frame clones and lacks some. The repertoire holds some 120,000 clones, with more than 70% as singletons. Germline V gene sequence: CDR1 SGHRS, CDR2 YFSETQ. The trim removed 1 base at V and 2 bases at J, leaving 4 bases unmatched. The length of the CDR3 is 15 residues. This rearrangement joins TRBV5-1 to TRBJ2-7; TRBD2 agrees at 9 bases. Sequences were obtained from PBMCs. The sequence derives from a human donor in good health. The CDR3 here is CASSLTTSGPYEQYF. DNA of the CDR3: TGCGCCAGCAGCTTGACGACTAGCGGCCCCTACGAGCAGTACTTC.